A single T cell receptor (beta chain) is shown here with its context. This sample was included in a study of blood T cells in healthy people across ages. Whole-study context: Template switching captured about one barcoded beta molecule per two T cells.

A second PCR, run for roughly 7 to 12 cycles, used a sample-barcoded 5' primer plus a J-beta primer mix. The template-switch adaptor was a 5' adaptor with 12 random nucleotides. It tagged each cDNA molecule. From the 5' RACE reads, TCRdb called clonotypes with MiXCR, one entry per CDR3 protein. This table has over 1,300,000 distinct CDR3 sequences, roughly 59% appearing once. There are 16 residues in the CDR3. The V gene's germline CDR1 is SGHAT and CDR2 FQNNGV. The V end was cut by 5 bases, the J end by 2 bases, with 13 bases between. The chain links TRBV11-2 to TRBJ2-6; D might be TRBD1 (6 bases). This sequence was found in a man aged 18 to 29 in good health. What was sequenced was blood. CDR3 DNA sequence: TGTGCCAGCAGCCCCCCGCGACAGGCTGGGGCCAACGTCCTGACTTTC. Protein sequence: CASSPPRQAGANVLTF.